This is a list of T cell receptor beta chains from one sample in a study of Graves' ophthalmopathy and Graves' hyperthyroidism. MiXCR, applied by TCRdb to the multiplex PCR reads, yields one record per CDR3 protein. The sample carries hundreds of thousands of distinct CDR3 sequences, just over 40% recorded once. The sample taken for sequencing was peripheral blood. These receptors were collected from an adult man with Graves' ophthalmopathy. The CDR3 runs from the conserved cysteine through the conserved F or W. A D gene is named only where the DNA matches it firmly. Expanded clones get a size class; other rows say once, few or many, or leave the size out.

>TRBV19|many|TRBJ1-5|-
CASSIRSGDSNQPQHF
TGTGCCAGTAGTATAAGGTCGGGGGATAGCAATCAGCCCCAGCATTTT
>TRBV4-1|-|TRBJ2-2|-
CASSRLGGNTGELFF
TGCGCCAGCAGCCGGCTGGGGGGGAACACCGGGGAGCTGTTTTTT
>TRBV7-3|many|TRBJ2-5|TRBD1
CASSLGQGTQETQYF
TGTGCCAGCAGCTTGGGACAGGGAACGCAAGAGACCCAGTACTTC
>TRBV5-4|few|TRBJ2-5|TRBD1
CASSPWTGGQETQYF
TGTGCCAGCAGCCCCTGGACAGGGGGTCAAGAGACCCAGTACTTC
>TRBV3-1|-|TRBJ1-1|-
CASSQDPGQNTEAFF
TGTGCCAGCAGCCAAGATCCCGGACAGAACACTGAAGCTTTCTTT
>TRBV7-9|-|TRBJ1-2|-
CASCNGHF
TGTGCCAGCTGTAATGGACACTTC
>TRBV19|-|TRBJ1-5|-
CASSMRGWGNQPQHF
TGTGCCAGTAGTATGAGGGGTTGGGGAAATCAGCCCCAGCATTTT
>TRBV2|many|TRBJ2-5|-
CASSDGSGQETQYF
TGTGCCAGCAGTGACGGGTCCGGACAGGAGACCCAGTACTTC
>TRBV25-1|-|TRBJ2-6|-
CASSESGPTFGANVLTF
TGTGCCAGCAGTGAATCCGGGCCGACCTTTGGGGCCAACGTCCTGACTTTC
>TRBV20-1|many|TRBJ1-2|-
CSARPVSYGYTF
TGCAGTGCCCGACCCGTAAGCTATGGCTACACCTTC
>TRBV6-6|-|TRBJ1-2|TRBD1
CASSAPQGVHGYTF
TGTGCCAGCAGTGCGCCACAGGGGGTACATGGCTACACCTTC
>TRBV9|many|TRBJ2-5|-
CASSERGGEETQYF
TGTGCCAGCAGCGAGAGGGGGGGGGAAGAGACCCAGTACTTC
>TRBV7-8|many|TRBJ1-1|-
CASSLARTANTEAFF
TGTGCCAGCAGCTTAGCCAGGACGGCGAACACTGAAGCTTTCTTT
>TRBV12-3/TRBV12-4|-|TRBJ1-2|-
CASSREGPRPSYGYTF
TGTGCCAGCTCTCGCGAAGGACCTCGCCCGTCGTATGGCTACACCTTC
>TRBV7-9|-|TRBJ2-7|TRBD1
CAGSLGQGSYEQYF
TGTGCCGGCAGCTTGGGACAGGGCTCCTACGAGCAGTACTTC
>TRBV5-5|-|TRBJ1-5|TRBD1
CASSLQGVSVQPQHF
TGTGCCAGCAGCTTACAGGGGGTCTCTGTTCAGCCCCAGCATTTT
>TRBV5-1|few|TRBJ2-7|TRBD2
CASSSSLAGGYEQYF
TGCGCCAGCAGCTCGAGTCTAGCGGGGGGCTACGAGCAGTACTTC
>TRBV2|few|TRBJ1-5|-
CASSGFVDQPQHF
TGTGCCAGCAGTGGATTTGTGGATCAGCCCCAGCATTTT
>TRBV29-1|-|TRBJ2-5|TRBD1
CSVPSSSGTGAETQYF
TGCAGCGTACCTTCTAGCAGTGGGACAGGGGCAGAGACCCAGTACTTC
>TRBV10-3|-|TRBJ1-1|TRBD1
CAISGHRGETEAFF
TGTGCCATCAGTGGTCACAGGGGTGAAACTGAAGCTTTCTTT
>TRBV2|-|TRBJ1-6|-
CASSETSGTNSPLHF
TGTGCCAGCAGTGAGACTAGCGGGACAAATTCACCCCTCCACTTT
>TRBV11-3|few|TRBJ2-7|-
CASSLAPGTYEQYF
TGTGCCAGCAGCTTAGCCCCTGGGACCTACGAGCAGTACTTC
>TRBV6-2/TRBV6-3|many|TRBJ2-7|TRBD1
CASSYSGQTLYEQYF
TGTGCCAGCAGTTACTCGGGACAGACTCTCTACGAGCAGTACTTC
>TRBV5-1|many|TRBJ1-5|-
CASSLEVDQPQHF
TGCGCCAGCAGCTTGGAAGTTGACCAGCCCCAGCATTTT
>TRBV18|-|TRBJ1-5|-
CASSPERGDQPQHF
TGTGCCAGCTCACCAGAGAGGGGGGATCAGCCCCAGCATTTT
>TRBV7-9|-|TRBJ2-3|-
CASSVQAGVGADTQYF
TGTGCCAGCAGCGTACAAGCAGGGGTTGGGGCAGATACGCAGTATTTT